The 25 T cell receptor beta chains listed next were all sequenced from one sample in a study of T cells in Graves' hyperthyroidism and ophthalmopathy. RNA transcripts gave rise to amplified TCR beta CDR3 regions. First-round RT-PCR targeting the TCR CDR3 was performed with the HTBI primer set. Via MiXCR, TCRdb re-called the multiplex PCR reads, giving one row per CDR3 protein. The table has fewer than 500,000 distinct CDR3 sequences, 13% seen once. The sequenced sample consisted of blood. Receptor source: a man aged 30-40 years with Graves' hyperthyroidism that later progressed to Graves' ophthalmopathy.

A note on this clonotype: This CDR3 fails to terminate in the conserved phenylalanine or tryptophan, so it likely reflects a read error. The chain carries TRBV15 and TRBJ2-7; D unclear. The germline V gene has CDR1 LNHNV and CDR2 YYDKDF (reference sequence). Deletions cut 1 base from V and 1 base from J, with 5 bases between. The CDR3 runs 13 residues. The CDR3 is CATSRGGSYEQYL. The DNA for the CDR3 is TGTGCCACCAGCAGAGGCGGATCCTACGAGCAGTACCTC.

In its sample, this clonotype was seen many times. V gene TRBV9 combines with J gene TRBJ2-2, with D unresolved. The V gene's germline CDR1 is SGDLS and CDR2 YYNGEE. CDR3 length: 13 amino acids. The V and J ends lost 5 bases and 2 bases respectively, with 7 bases between them. The CDR3 sequence is CASSQYNTGELFF. The CDR3 DNA reads TGTGCCAGCAGTCAATATAACACCGGGGAGCTGTTTTTT.

This clonotype has at least ten counts. The V call is TRBV12-5, the J call TRBJ1-1, with TRBD1 matching 8 bases. V lost 3 bases, J lost 0 bases, and 6 bases stayed unmatched. CDR1 and CDR2 from the germline V gene are LGHNT and FRNRAP. The CDR3 extends over 16 amino acids. The CDR3 is CASGFVSDRVNTEAFF. CDR3 coding DNA: TGTGCTAGTGGTTTTGTCTCGGACAGGGTGAACACTGAAGCTTTCTTT. Full variable domain (outside the CDR3, taken from reference TRBV12-5 and TRBJ1-1): DARVTQTPRHKVTEMGQEVTMRCQPILGHNTVFWYRQTMMQGLELLAYFRNRAPLDDSGMPKDRFSAEMPDATLATLKIQPSEPRDSAVYFCASGFVSDRVNTEAFFGQGTRLTVV.

The chain employs TRBV19 and TRBJ2-1, with 9 bases matching TRBD2. The CDR3 totals 16 residues. Germline CDR1 and CDR2: LNHDA and SQIVND (reference sequence). V lost 3 bases and J lost 0; bases outside the gene matches: 3. The CDR3 sequence: CASSIPTSGSYNEQFF. The CDR3 region has the DNA TGTGCCAGTAGTATCCCGACTAGCGGCTCCTACAATGAGCAGTTCTTC. Complete variable domain (other parts from reference TRBV19 and TRBJ2-1): DGGITQSPKYLFRKEGQNVTLSCEQNLNHDAMYWYRQDPGQGLRLIYYSQIVNDFQKGDIAEGYSVSREKKESFPLTVTSAQKNPTAFYLCASSIPTSGSYNEQFFGPGTRLTVL.

The sample holds many counts of this clonotype. This chain joins TRBV5-1 and TRBJ2-7; D gene ambiguous. Per the germline V gene, CDR1 is SGHRS and CDR2 is YFSETQ. V dropped 2 bases and J dropped 1 base, with 10 bases sitting between them. This CDR3 spans 14 amino acids. CDR3 loop: CASSLRIDSYEQYF. The CDR3 DNA is TGCGCCAGCAGCTTAAGGATCGATTCCTACGAGCAGTACTTC.

The table lists this clonotype with a few counts. The chain employs TRBV3-1 and TRBJ2-2; the match to TRBD2 covers 11 bases. The CDR3 spans 16 residues. Germline CDR1 is LGHDT and CDR2 is YNNKEL (reference sequence). V lost 2 bases to trimming and J lost 1 base; unmatched junction nucleotides: 0. The CDR3 DNA sequence: TGTGCCAGCAGCCAACTAGCGGGGGGGAACACCGGGGAGCTGTTTTTT. This gives the protein CASSQLAGGNTGELFF. The full variable domain, its missing parts supplied by reference TRBV3-1 and TRBJ2-2, is DTAVSQTPKYLVTQMGNDKSIKCEQNLGHDTMYWYKQDSKKFLKIMFSYNNKELIINETVPNRFSPKSPDKAHLNLHINSLELGDSAVYFCASSQLAGGNTGELFFGEGSRLTVL.

The V gene is TRBV12-5, the J gene TRBJ2-1; D might be TRBD1 or TRBD2, each matching 5 bases. CDR1 is LGHNT, CDR2 FRNRAP, per germline. The germline V and J ends were trimmed by 7 bases and 4 bases, with 11 bases remaining between them. The CDR3 consists of 13 residues. The DNA of the CDR3 is TGTGCTAGTGATTGGGACGGTTACAATGAGCAGTTCTTC. It codes for CASDWDGYNEQFF.

This clonotype was counted ten times or more. This rearrangement joins TRBV6-1 to TRBJ2-7; 10 bases fit TRBD1. The CDR3 sequence is 15 residues long. Germline assignment: CDR1 MNHNS and CDR2 SASEGT. The V segment lost 6 bases and the J segment 3 bases; nucleotides outside the gene matches: 8. The CDR3 DNA reads TGTGCCAGCAGCCCGACAGGGGGCTTGAGCTACGAGCAGTACTTC. This sequence encodes CASSPTGGLSYEQYF.

This clonotype appeared a few times. The CDR3 DNA follows: TGCGCCAGCAGCTTGGAACAGTTCTATGGCTACACCTTC. It translates to CASSLEQFYGYTF. V is TRBV5-1 and J is TRBJ1-2; D unclear. V was cut by 0 bases and J by 4 bases, with 7 bases left in between. CDR3 length: 13 amino acids. CDR1 SGHRS and CDR2 YFSETQ come from the germline V gene.

This clonotype showed up many times. The chain uses TRBV5-1 and TRBJ1-1; possible D gene TRBD1, 5 bases. In germline, CDR1 is SGHRS, CDR2 YFSETQ. The CDR3 has 16 residues. V gave up 0 bases and J gave up 2 bases, with 14 bases separating them. CDR3 coding DNA: TGCGCCAGCAGCTTGGGACAGCGAGCAACAAACACTGAAGCTTTCTTT. Its protein product is CASSLGQRATNTEAFF.

This chain connects TRBV20-1 to TRBJ1-2; TRBD1 is a possible D gene (6 bases). Germline-derived CDR1 and CDR2 are DFQATT and SNEGSKA (reference sequence). V lost 6 bases and J 0 bases, leaving 11 bases between the germline ends. The CDR3 contains 13 residues. The CDR3 DNA reads as TGCAGTGCGGGTACAGGGACTAACTATGGCTACACCTTC. The encoded protein is CSAGTGTNYGYTF.

V usage is TRBV7-2 and J usage is TRBJ1-5; D ambiguous. The J call may be in error: the DNA end matches TRBJ2-3 better. This CDR3 comprises 15 residues. Germline V gene lookup returns CDR1 SGHTA and CDR2 FQGNSA. The CDR3 DNA follows: TGTGCCAGCAGCCCAAGGGCCAAGAACAATCAGCCCCAGTATTTT. As protein: CASSPRAKNNQPQYF.

The chain recombines TRBV2 with TRBJ2-3, with a possible D match to TRBD1 (6 bases). CDR1 is SNHLY, CDR2 FYNNEI, per germline. The CDR3 sequence is 17 residues long. V was trimmed by 8 bases and J by 0 bases, leaving 21 bases between them. CDR3 nucleotides: TGTGCCAGCGGTGTTTTCCTTATGACAGGAAGCACAGATACGCAGTATTTT. Encoded protein: CASGVFLMTGSTDTQYF.

The J gene is TRBJ1-5, the V gene TRBV7-3; TRBD1 might be the D (6 bases). This CDR3 has 13 amino acids. The V gene lost 6 bases and the J gene lost 6 bases, with 12 bases spanning the gap. The germline V gene has CDR1 SGHTA and CDR2 FQGTGA. The CDR3 DNA reads as TGTGCCAGCAGTTCAGCCAGGGGTCAGCCCCAGCATTTT. Its protein is CASSSARGQPQHF. Based on the CDR3 plus reference TRBV7-3 and TRBJ1-5, the full variable domain is GAGVSQTPSNKVTEKGKYVELRCDPISGHTALYWYRQSLGQGPEFLIYFQGTGAADDSGLPNDRFFAVRPEGSVSTLKIQRTERGDSAVYLCASSSARGQPQHFGDGTRLSIL.

The chain carries TRBV5-1 and TRBJ1-1; 11 nucleotides align to TRBD1. The CDR3 covers 18 residues. With V trimmed by 5 bases and J by 4 bases, 16 bases remained unmatched. Germline values: CDR1 SGHRS, CDR2 YFSETQ. This chain's CDR3 is CASRTSGQGAPSGTEAFF. The CDR3 DNA sequence: TGCGCCAGCAGGACATCCGGACAGGGGGCGCCTAGTGGCACTGAAGCTTTCTTT. Variable domain in full (rest from reference TRBV5-1 and TRBJ1-1): KAGVTQTPRYLIKTRGQQVTLSCSPISGHRSVSWYQQTPGQGLQFLFEYFSETQRNKGNFPGRFSGRQFSNSRSEMNVSTLELGDSALYLCASRTSGQGAPSGTEAFFGQGTRLTVV.

This clonotype was seen at least ten times. J is TRBJ1-1 and V is TRBV5-1; TRBD1 might be the D (5 bases). This CDR3 has 14 amino acids. From germline, CDR1 is SGHRS and CDR2 YFSETQ. V shed 4 bases and J shed 6 bases, with 16 bases lying between them. CDR3 nucleotide sequence: TGCGCCAGCAGCCTGGGGGTAGGGGTATCTGAAGCTTTCTTT. Protein product: CASSLGVGVSEAFF.

This chain joins TRBV20-1 and TRBJ1-1; D ambiguous. Trimming pared 4 bases from V and 4 bases from J, leaving 16 bases between. Germline loops: CDR1 DFQATT, CDR2 SNEGSKA (reference sequence). The CDR3 runs 14 residues. CDR3 loop: CSAKSYTQRTEAFF. CDR3 DNA: TGCAGTGCTAAGTCTTACACCCAGCGCACTGAAGCTTTCTTT.

This clonotype has a count of ten or more. This sequence joins TRBV6-1 and TRBJ1-2, with 9 nucleotides matching TRBD1. Trimming cost V 5 bases and J 7 bases; bases outside gene matches: 11. The CDR3 runs 15 residues. CDR1 and CDR2 (germline): MNHNS, SASEGT. DNA for the CDR3: TGTGCCAGCAGTCCTACCGGACAGGGGCGGAGTGGCTACACCTTC. Translating gives CASSPTGQGRSGYTF.

This clonotype was detected ten times or more. The chain employs TRBV2 and TRBJ1-2, with TRBD1 matching 7 bases. CDR3 length: 14 amino acids. Germline V gene data show CDR1 as SNHLY and CDR2 as FYNNEI. Losses at the gene ends were 4 bases for V and 2 bases for J; bases not matched to a gene: 4. CDR3 bases: TGTGCCAGCAGTGTAAACAGGGGAAACTATGGCTACACCTTC. It encodes CASSVNRGNYGYTF.

The chain joins TRBV20-1 to TRBJ2-7; D call uncertain. Germline CDR1 and CDR2: DFQATT and SNEGSKA (reference sequence). With 5 bases removed from V and 3 bases from J, the gap between germline ends came to 8 bases. CDR3 length equals 11 residues. The CDR3: CSAPGVYEQYF. The CDR3 bases are TGCAGTGCTCCAGGAGTCTACGAGCAGTACTTC.

The sample holds many counts of this clonotype. The V and J genes are TRBV2 and TRBJ2-3; tentatively, D is TRBD2 (6 bases). CDR1 and CDR2 from the germline V gene are SNHLY and FYNNEI. V was trimmed by 8 bases and J by 2 bases, leaving 17 bases between them. The CDR3 runs 15 residues. For the CDR3, the DNA is TGTGCCAGCGGGCGGGACCAACACTCCACAGATACGCAGTATTTT. Encoded protein: CASGRDQHSTDTQYF. Based on the CDR3 plus reference TRBV2 and TRBJ2-3, the full variable domain is EPEVTQTPSHQVTQMGQEVILRCVPISNHLYFYWYRQILGQKVEFLVSFYNNEISEKSEIFDDQFSVERPDGSNFTLKIRSTKLEDSAMYFCASGRDQHSTDTQYFGPGTRLTVL.

Many counts were recorded for this clonotype. The CDR3 sequence: CASSPTRGSSYGYTF. Here the CDR3 DNA reads TGTGCCAGCTCACCAACAAGGGGGTCGAGCTATGGCTACACCTTC. The chain carries TRBV18 and TRBJ1-2; the D gene is possibly TRBD1 (6 bases). The CDR3 contains 15 residues. Deletions cut 2 bases from V and 4 bases from J, with 14 bases between. Germline CDR1 KGHSH, CDR2 LQKENI.

This clonotype was detected ten times or more. J is TRBJ1-1 and V is TRBV11-2; no definite D call. V lost 5 bases and J lost 4, with 14 bases in between. CDR1 SGHAT and CDR2 FQNNGV come from the germline V gene. The CDR3 is 14 residues long. The CDR3 loop is CASSPLSGGTEAFF. As DNA, the CDR3 is TGTGCCAGCAGCCCCCTGTCGGGAGGCACTGAAGCTTTCTTT. The full variable domain, its missing parts supplied by reference TRBV11-2 and TRBJ1-1, is EAGVAQSPRYKIIEKRQSVAFWCNPISGHATLYWYQQILGQGPKLLIQFQNNGVVDDSQLPKDRFSAERLKGVDSTLKIQPAKLEDSAVYLCASSPLSGGTEAFFGQGTRLTVV.

V usage is TRBV27 and J usage is TRBJ2-3, with D hard to call. Trimming shortened V by 3 bases and J by 4 bases, and 8 bases separated the two germline ends. The CDR3 extends over 13 amino acids. From germline, CDR1 is MNHEY and CDR2 SMNVEV (reference sequence). Written as DNA, the CDR3 is TGTGCCAGCAGTTTGAGTCGCCCAGATACGCAGTATTTT. This translates into CASSLSRPDTQYF.

The chain couples TRBV5-6 to TRBJ1-4; no reliable D call. Germline V gene data show CDR1 as SGHDT and CDR2 as YYEEEE. Trimming shortened V by 2 bases and J by 4 bases, and 9 bases separated the two germline ends. The CDR3 is made up of 14 amino acids. The CDR3 DNA is TGTGCCAGCAGCTTTGTAGGAGATAATGAAAAACTGTTTTTT. It translates to CASSFVGDNEKLFF.